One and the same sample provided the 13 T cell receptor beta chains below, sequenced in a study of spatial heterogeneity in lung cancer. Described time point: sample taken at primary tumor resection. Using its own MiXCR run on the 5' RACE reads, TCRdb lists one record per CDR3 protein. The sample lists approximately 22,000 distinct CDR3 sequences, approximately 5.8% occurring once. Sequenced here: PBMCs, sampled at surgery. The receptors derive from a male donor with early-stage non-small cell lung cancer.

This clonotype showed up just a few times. The CDR3 DNA reads TGTGCCAGCAGCTCCGGACGGTTGTACGAGCAGTACTTC. Protein product: CASSSGRLYEQYF. This rearrangement joins TRBV5-6 to TRBJ2-7, with D unresolved. CDR1 and CDR2 from the germline V gene are SGHDT and YYEEEE. The ends were cut back, 3 bases at V and 4 bases at J, with 11 bases in the middle. The CDR3 has 13 residues.

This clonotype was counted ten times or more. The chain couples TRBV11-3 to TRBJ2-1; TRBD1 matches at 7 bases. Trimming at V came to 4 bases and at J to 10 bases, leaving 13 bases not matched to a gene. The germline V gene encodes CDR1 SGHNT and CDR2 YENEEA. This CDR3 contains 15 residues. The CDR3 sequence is CASSSTGAPRPEQFF. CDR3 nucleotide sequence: TGTGCCAGCAGCTCCACAGGGGCCCCCCGGCCCGAGCAGTTCTTC.

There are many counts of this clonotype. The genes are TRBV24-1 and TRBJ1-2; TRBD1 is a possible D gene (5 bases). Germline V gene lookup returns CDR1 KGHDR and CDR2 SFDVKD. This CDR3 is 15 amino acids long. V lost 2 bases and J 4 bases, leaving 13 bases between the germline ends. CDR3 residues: CATSDSETEVYGYTF. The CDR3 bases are TGTGCCACCAGTGATTCCGAGACAGAAGTCTATGGCTACACCTTC.

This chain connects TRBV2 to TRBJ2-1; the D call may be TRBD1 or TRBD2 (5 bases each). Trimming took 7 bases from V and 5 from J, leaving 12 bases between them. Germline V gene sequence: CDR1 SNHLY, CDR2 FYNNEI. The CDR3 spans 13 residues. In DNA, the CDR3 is TGTGCCAGCATTGGGACGGCAGACAATGAGCAGTTCTTC. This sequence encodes CASIGTADNEQFF.

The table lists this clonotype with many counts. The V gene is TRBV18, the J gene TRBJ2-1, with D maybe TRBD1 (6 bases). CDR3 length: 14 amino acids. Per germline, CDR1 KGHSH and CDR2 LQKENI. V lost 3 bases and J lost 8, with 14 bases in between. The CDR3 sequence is CASSPQQGRDEQFF. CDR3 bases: TGTGCCAGCTCACCGCAACAGGGTCGAGATGAGCAGTTCTTC. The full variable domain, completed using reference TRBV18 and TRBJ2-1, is NAGVMQNPRHLVRRRGQEARLRCSPMKGHSHVYWYRQLPEEGLKFMVYLQKENIIDESGMPKERFSAEFPKEGPSILRIQQVVRGDSAAYFCASSPQQGRDEQFFGPGTRLTVL.

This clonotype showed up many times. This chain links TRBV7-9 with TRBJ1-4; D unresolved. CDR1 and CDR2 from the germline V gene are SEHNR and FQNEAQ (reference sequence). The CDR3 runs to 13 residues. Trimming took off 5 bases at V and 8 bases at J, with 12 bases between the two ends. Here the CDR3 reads CASSQGRWEKLFF. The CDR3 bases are TGTGCCAGCAGCCAAGGACGGTGGGAAAAACTGTTTTTT.

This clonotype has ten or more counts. The CDR3 nucleotides are TGTGCCAGCAGCTCAGGGGCTACTGAAGCTTTCTTT. It is translated as CASSSGATEAFF. This chain uses TRBV11-2 with TRBJ1-1; D is possibly TRBD1 (6 bases). V dropped 4 bases and J dropped 5 bases, with 8 bases sitting between them. Looked up from germline, CDR1 is SGHAT and CDR2 is FQNNGV. This CDR3 spans 12 amino acids. The full variable domain, completed using reference TRBV11-2 and TRBJ1-1, is EAGVAQSPRYKIIEKRQSVAFWCNPISGHATLYWYQQILGQGPKLLIQFQNNGVVDDSQLPKDRFSAERLKGVDSTLKIQPAKLEDSAVYLCASSSGATEAFFGQGTRLTVV.

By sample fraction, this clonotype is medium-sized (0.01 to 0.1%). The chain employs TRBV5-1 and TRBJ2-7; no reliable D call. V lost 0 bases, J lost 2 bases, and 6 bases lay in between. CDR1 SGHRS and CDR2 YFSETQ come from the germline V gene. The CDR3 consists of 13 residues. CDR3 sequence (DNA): TGCGCCAGCAGCTTGGTGCCAGCCTACGAGCAGTACTTC. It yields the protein CASSLVPAYEQYF.

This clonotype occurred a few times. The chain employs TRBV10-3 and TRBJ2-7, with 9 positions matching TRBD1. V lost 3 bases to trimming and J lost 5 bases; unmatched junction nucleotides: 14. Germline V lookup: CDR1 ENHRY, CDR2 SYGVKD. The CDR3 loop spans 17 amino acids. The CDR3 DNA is TGTGCCATCAGTGATGGAGTGACAGGGGGAGTAGGCCACGAGCAGTACTTC. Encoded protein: CAISDGVTGGVGHEQYF.

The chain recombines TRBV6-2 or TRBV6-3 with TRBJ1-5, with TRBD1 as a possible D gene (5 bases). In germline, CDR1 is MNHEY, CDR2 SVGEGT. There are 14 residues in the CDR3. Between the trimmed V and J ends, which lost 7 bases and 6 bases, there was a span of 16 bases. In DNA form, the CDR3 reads TGTGCCAGCAACCCTCACCCTCAGGGTCAGCCCCAGCATTTT. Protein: CASNPHPQGQPQHF.

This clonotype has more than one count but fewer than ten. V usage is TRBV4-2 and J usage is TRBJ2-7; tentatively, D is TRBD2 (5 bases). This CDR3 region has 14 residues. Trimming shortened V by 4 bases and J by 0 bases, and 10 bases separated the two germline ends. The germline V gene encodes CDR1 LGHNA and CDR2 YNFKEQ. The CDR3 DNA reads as TGTGCCAGCAGCCGCGAGCGGAGCTCCTACGAGCAGTACTTC. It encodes CASSRERSSYEQYF.

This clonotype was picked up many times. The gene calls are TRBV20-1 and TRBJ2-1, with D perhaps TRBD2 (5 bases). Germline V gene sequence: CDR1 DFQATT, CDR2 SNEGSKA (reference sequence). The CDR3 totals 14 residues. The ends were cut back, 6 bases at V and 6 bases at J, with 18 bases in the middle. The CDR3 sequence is CSALREVGVNEQFF. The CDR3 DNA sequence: TGCAGTGCCCTGCGTGAGGTGGGAGTCAATGAGCAGTTCTTC.

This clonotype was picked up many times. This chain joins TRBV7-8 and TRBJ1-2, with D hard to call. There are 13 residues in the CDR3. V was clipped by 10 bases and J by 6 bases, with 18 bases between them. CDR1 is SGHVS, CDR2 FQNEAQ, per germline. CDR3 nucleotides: TGTGCCACACACCCCCTAGGGCCGGATGGCTACACCTTC. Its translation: CATHPLGPDGYTF.